This T cell receptor (beta chain) is from a study of cytomegalovirus exposure and HLA in healthy donors (dated 2017 in TCRdb). Study-wide context: According to a later analysis, the 110 or so validation repertoires were produced on the same platform as the 666 repertoires of the first cohort. The aim of the study was to test whether cataloging public T cell receptors could identify signatures of past pathogen exposure. A separate validation cohort of about 110 different subjects was used in addition to the approximately 700-subject first cohort. The study combined high-throughput TCR immunosequencing, statistical association of individual TCRs with disease status, and machine learning to predict cytomegalovirus infection status.

In regard to this clone: The target of this receptor is not known. Base qualities are not at hand, and no much larger clone is one base apart.

In the germline V gene (reference sequence), CDR1 corresponds to MNHEY and CDR2 to SMNVEV. Relative to germline, V is missing 5 bases and J is missing 6 bases, with 14 bases of the junction outside any gene match. Reading from cysteine to phenylalanine, the CDR3 counts 17 amino acids. Left in the record is the CDR3 DNA by itself, 51 bases read in frame from the first base. General study outcomes and caveats: The classifier was reported to diagnose cytomegalovirus status with high specificity and sensitivity in both the original and validation cohorts. The study listed 164 TCR beta chains as associated with cytomegalovirus. The authors suggested that the approach could potentially be generalized to other disease states and immunological phenotypes. In vitro tests confirmed that three of the cytomegalovirus-associated TCR beta chains recognize cytomegalovirus antigens. A later analysis had no HLA typing for the validation cohort, so co-occurrence there was scored across all 110 or so repertoires. Most TCR sequences were seen in very few donors, while some public TCRs were found in many individuals. A later analysis found that TCRs clustered in the first cohort also tended to co-occur in the 120 or so validation repertoires, with approximately 93% of cluster scores above 0.

The donors were included in the validation cohort of some 120 subjects, a group kept apart from the roughly 670-subject first cohort. Receptor libraries were prepared by the immunoSEQ multiplex PCR assay. For the original study's pipeline: To diagnose cytomegalovirus status from the catalog of TCR beta chain sequences, a statistical classification framework was built. Held by TCRdb, this immuneACCESS table contains in-frame sequences only and omits some clones. Under half of the omission traces to an unresolved V gene where checked; the cause of the rest is unknown. That table gives V, J and clone size, and the DNA gave D and trimming. The sample includes under 140,000 clones, with approximately 90% observed a single time. The top ten clonotypes cover under 2% of the sample.

The sample taken for sequencing was PBMCs. In this chain, TRBV27 is recombined with TRBJ2-1; the junction holds 9 bases that match TRBD2. The receptor was isolated from a woman under 30 in good health and CMV-seronegative. CDR3 protein: CASSRLISREGVNEQFF. The nucleotides are TGTGCCAGCAGTCGTCTTATTTCGCGGGAGGGGGTCAATGAGCAGTTCTTC.